The present entry profiles one TCR beta chain with its context. The CDR3 is made up of 14 amino acids. V lost 3 bases to trimming and J lost 7 bases; unmatched junction nucleotides: 1. CDR1 is MDHEN, CDR2 SYDVKM, per germline. This entry belongs to a study of glioma-infiltrating T cells. Amplification of TCR alpha and beta CDR3 regions from RNA used iRepertoire nested multiplex PCR. From the multiplex PCR reads, TCRdb called clonotypes with MiXCR, one entry per CDR3 protein. Among more than 110,000 distinct CDR3 sequences listed, more than 35% were seen once. The sample consisted of glioma tissue, nonneoplastic brain tissue, or PBMCs (not recorded which). V and J are TRBV28 and TRBJ2-1; 12 nucleotides line up with TRBD2. The receptor was isolated from a human donor with low-grade glioma or glioblastoma, undergoing nonglioma brain surgery, or in good health (not recorded which). The CDR3 is CASSLTSGRNEQFF. In DNA, the CDR3 is TGTGCCAGCAGTTTGACTAGCGGGAGAAATGAGCAGTTCTTC.